A single sample gave rise to the 18 T cell receptor beta chains below, sequenced in a study of cytomegalovirus exposure and HLA in healthy donors. PCR amplification relied on 60 Vbeta primers (plus 13 Jbeta primers). Libraries were prepared by immunoSEQ multiplex PCR; TCRdb keeps only in-frame clonotypes and omits some of them. The sample consists of about 130,000 clones, approximately 80% of them appearing once. The specimen was PBMCs. The receptors come from a man aged 25-45 years in good health and CMV-seronegative.

The rearrangement links TRBV28 to TRBJ2-3; D is possibly TRBD1 (6 bases). The CDR3 covers 14 residues. Deletions cut 6 bases from V and 6 bases from J, with 16 bases between. Germline CDR1 reads MDHEN; CDR2 reads SYDVKM. The CDR3 bases are TGTGCCAGCAGCAAACAGGGATCGGGGGATACGCAGTATTTT. As protein: CASSKQGSGDTQYF.

The chain joins TRBV19 to TRBJ1-5; D gene ambiguous. CDR3 length: 15 residues. V lost 1 base and J lost 0, with 7 bases in between. Germline V lookup: CDR1 LNHDA, CDR2 SQIVND (reference sequence). CDR3 amino acids: CASSIARYSNQPQHF. The CDR3 nucleotides are TGTGCCAGTAGTATAGCGCGGTATAGCAATCAGCCCCAGCATTTT.

This chain links TRBV14 with TRBJ2-7, with 9 bases fitting TRBD2. Per the germline V gene, CDR1 is SGHDN and CDR2 is FVKESK. V was pared by 0 bases and J by 3 bases, with 15 bases of the junction left unmatched. The CDR3 loop spans 19 amino acids. CDR3 bases: TGTGCCAGCAGCCAAGAGACGTCCCCTAGCGGGATGCGATACTACGAGCAGTACTTC. Residues: CASSQETSPSGMRYYEQYF.

The chain uses TRBV6-6 and TRBJ2-3; 8 bases line up with TRBD2. In germline, CDR1 is MNHNY, CDR2 SVGAGI (reference sequence). This CDR3 contains 15 residues. With V trimmed by 5 bases and J by 5 bases, 9 bases remained unmatched. The CDR3: CASSHVAGLIDTQYF. CDR3 in DNA: TGTGCCAGCAGTCACGTAGCGGGACTTATAGATACGCAGTATTTT.

The V and J genes are TRBV19 and TRBJ1-1; 9 bases are shared with TRBD1. The CDR3 spans 15 residues. V trimming: 9 bases; J trimming: 0 bases; junction bases outside the gene matches: 8. Germline values: CDR1 LNHDA, CDR2 SQIVND (reference sequence). CDR3: CASRDRANMNTEAFF. CDR3 sequence (DNA): TGTGCCAGCCGGGACAGGGCAAACATGAACACTGAAGCTTTCTTT.

The chain links TRBV19 to TRBJ2-1, with 8 nucleotides matching TRBD1. Trimming at V came to 4 bases and at J to 8 bases, leaving 10 bases not matched to a gene. CDR3 length: 15 residues. Germline V gives CDR1 LNHDA, CDR2 SQIVND (reference sequence). The CDR3 region has the DNA TGTGCCAGTAGTAAGGACAGGGTAAGGATGGATGAGCAGTTCTTC. Protein sequence: CASSKDRVRMDEQFF.

The chain couples TRBV10-1 to TRBJ2-1; TRBD2 agrees at 10 bases. This CDR3 is built from 13 residues. Germline loops: CDR1 WNHNN, CDR2 SYGVQD (reference sequence). Trimming at V came to 6 bases and at J to 9 bases, leaving 5 bases not matched to a gene. CDR3 DNA sequence: TGCGCCAGCAGAGCGGGAGGGCAAGGTGAGCAGTTCTTC. As protein: CASRAGGQGEQFF.

The V call is TRBV11-2, the J call TRBJ2-1; 8 bases line up with TRBD1. CDR1 is SGHAT and CDR2 is FQNNGV in the germline V gene. Trimming cost V 3 bases and J 2 bases; bases outside gene matches: 12. The CDR3 consists of 18 residues. The CDR3 is CASSFGMWGDRTYNEQFF. In DNA form, the CDR3 reads TGTGCCAGCAGCTTCGGAATGTGGGGGGACAGGACCTACAATGAGCAGTTCTTC.

The rearrangement joins TRBV11-2 to TRBJ1-1, with 7 bases that match TRBD1. V shed 6 bases and J 1 base; nucleotides not matched to a gene: 17. Germline V CDR1 and CDR2: SGHAT, FQNNGV. The CDR3 consists of 18 residues. In DNA, the CDR3 is TGTGCCAGCAGACCAATAACCCCTTATAGGACAGGGAACACTGAAGCTTTCTTT. It is translated as CASRPITPYRTGNTEAFF.

The chain links TRBV4-3 to TRBJ1-2, with a possible D match to TRBD1 (6 bases). Germline V gives CDR1 LGHNA, CDR2 YSLEER. The CDR3 loop spans 15 amino acids. V lost 4 bases to trimming and J lost 8 bases, with 20 bases between them. CDR3 in amino acids: CASSRTSTGIRGYTF. CDR3 bases: TGCGCCAGCAGCCGAACTAGTACAGGGATACGAGGCTACACCTTC.

The rearrangement joins TRBV12-5 to TRBJ2-7; tentative D call: TRBD1 (5 bases). Per germline, CDR1 LGHNT and CDR2 FRNRAP. The CDR3 extends over 14 amino acids. V shed 2 bases and J shed 0 bases, with 8 bases lying between them. The CDR3 DNA follows: TGTGCTAGTGGTTTGCGACAGAGCTCCTACGAGCAGTACTTC. This codes for CASGLRQSSYEQYF.

The chain has TRBV5-1 and TRBJ2-3; 10 nucleotides agree with TRBD1. Germline CDR1 is SGHRS and CDR2 is YFSETQ. This CDR3 region has 15 residues. V trimming: 0 bases; J trimming: 4 bases; junction bases outside the gene matches: 2. The CDR3 spells CASSLGQGASDTQYF. The CDR3 DNA is TGCGCCAGCAGCTTGGGACAGGGGGCGTCAGATACGCAGTATTTT.

The J gene is TRBJ1-5, the V gene TRBV2; TRBD1 might be the D (6 bases). The CDR3 covers 20 residues. Trimming removed 5 bases from V and 6 bases from J, with 32 bases in between. Germline loops: CDR1 SNHLY, CDR2 FYNNEI. Written as DNA, the CDR3 is TGTGCCAGCAGTCCAGATTCTCGGTTTATTCGGGACAAAAGTCCTCAGCCCCAGCATTTT. This codes for CASSPDSRFIRDKSPQPQHF.

This rearrangement joins TRBV9 to TRBJ2-7; 9 bases line up with TRBD2. The CDR3 is 15 amino acids. The ends lost 2 bases at V and 0 bases at J; junction bases unmatched: 3. Germline CDR1 reads SGDLS; CDR2 reads YYNGEE. The CDR3 loop reads CASSVLAGPSYEQYF. As DNA, the CDR3 is TGTGCCAGCAGCGTCCTAGCGGGACCCTCCTACGAGCAGTACTTC.

V and J are TRBV5-8 and TRBJ2-3; 7 bases are a match to TRBD1. The CDR3 sequence is 15 residues long. V dropped 0 bases and J dropped 4; count of bases not matched to a gene: 5. Germline V gives CDR1 SGHTS, CDR2 YDEGEE. The CDR3 here is CASSLAGTVPDTQYF. The CDR3 bases are TGTGCCAGCAGCTTGGCCGGGACAGTGCCAGATACGCAGTATTTT.

The chain couples TRBV29-1 to TRBJ1-1, with TRBD1 matching over 8 bases. CDR3 length: 14 amino acids. The V gene end was trimmed by 2 bases and the J gene end by 5 bases; junction bases not matched to a gene: 7. Germline V gene sequence: CDR1 SQVTM, CDR2 ANQGSEA. Here the CDR3 reads CSVESRTGRTEAFF. CDR3 nucleotides: TGCAGCGTTGAATCCCGGACAGGGAGAACTGAAGCTTTCTTT.

This clone was detected a few times. The chain has TRBV7-2 and TRBJ1-3, with TRBD1 matching over 8 bases. V shed 2 bases, J shed 0 bases, and the junction held 6 bases outside the gene matches. Looked up from germline, CDR1 is SGHTA and CDR2 is FQGNSA. The CDR3 is 17 amino acids. CDR3 sequence (DNA): TGTGCCAGCAGCTTAACTACAGGGGGGTTCTCTGGAAACACCATATATTTT. Amino acid sequence: CASSLTTGGFSGNTIYF.

J is TRBJ2-3 and V is TRBV4-1, with D tentatively TRBD2 (5 bases). The V gene's germline CDR1 is MGHRA and CDR2 YSYEKL. V was cut by 0 bases and J by 2 bases, with 12 bases left in between. This CDR3 is 16 amino acids long. CDR3 protein: CASSQDQSGNTDTQYF. Written as DNA, the CDR3 is TGCGCCAGCAGCCAAGATCAATCGGGGAACACAGATACGCAGTATTTT.